This entry is about one T cell receptor (beta chain). This CDR3 is built from 15 residues. V was clipped by 0 bases and J by 6 bases, with 12 bases between them. Per germline, CDR1 LGHDT and CDR2 YNNKEL (reference sequence). Repertoires were generated with immunoSEQ multiplex PCR, while TCRdb's copy carries only in-frame clones and drops some. The table lists about 240,000 clones, approximately 78% of them singletons. The sample is drawn from a study of blood T cell repertoires in COVID-19. The rearrangement uses TRBV3-1 (or the pseudogene TRBV3-2) and TRBJ1-5; D call uncertain. Sample: peripheral blood. The receptor's source is a woman aged 60 to 75 with active or convalescent COVID-19. CDR3 protein: CASSQDGGFGQPQHF. The CDR3 DNA follows: TGTGCCAGCAGCCAAGATGGCGGGTTCGGTCAGCCCCAGCATTTT.